This TCR beta chain is drawn from a study of blood T cells in healthy people across ages (dated by TCRdb to between 2014 and 2017). For the study in its entirety: In model experiments, template switching captured roughly one uniquely barcoded TCR beta cDNA molecule for every two T cells. For two donors (one aged 18 to 29 and one aged 80 or older), the study analyzed two additional independent replicas of 1 million unique cDNA reads from the same blood draw. To track age-related changes in TCR beta repertoire diversity, the study relied on deep sequencing normalized with unique cDNA molecular identifiers. The donors were divided into four age groups: young (average roughly 17 years), middle-aged (about 40), aged (roughly 66) and long-lived (more than 75). To avoid experimental bias, donors of different ages were spread randomly across the sequencing lanes.

Results and caveats for the whole study, not just this receptor: Conclusive comparison of naive and antigen-experienced compartments was prevented by the profiling of bulk unsorted PBMCs. Estimates of total diversity from one million sequenced T cells were regarded as lower bounds and underestimates. Because the CMV infection status of the donors was unknown, age-related changes in expanded clonotypes may potentially have been confounded. Observed TCR beta diversity per million T cells fell roughly linearly with age, and a significant reduction was already apparent by age roughly 40. Observed TCR beta diversity correlated strongly with the percentage of naive T cells measured by flow cytometry. Compared with the aged group, the long-lived group had more naive CD4+ T cells, fewer expanded clones and increased TCR diversity, a pattern suggesting age selection.

The library was produced with 5' RACE. TCRdb lists the instrument as Illumina HiSeq 2500. A second PCR of 7 to 11 cycles was run with a J-beta primer mix and a sample-barcoded 5' primer. Each TCR beta cDNA molecule received a unique molecular identifier from a template-switch 5' adaptor carrying 12 random nucleotides. Each sample yielded at least 2.5 million CDR3-containing paired-end reads. The Mint cDNA synthesis kit, primed by a TRBC-specific oligonucleotide, was used to synthesize first-strand cDNA from all RNA. Following uracil-DNA glycosylase treatment, a first 18-cycle PCR with universal primers M1SS and BC2_uni_R was performed on all cDNA. The authors' pipeline ran thus. For normalization, 1 million high-quality reads, each with a distinct molecular identifier, were randomly selected from each sample. Reads with shared molecular identifiers were discarded instead of being binned into consensus sequences. MiTCR, set to a Q25 quality threshold and the strictest error-elimination algorithm, was used for CDR3 identification, clonotype clustering and error correction. A nonparametric unseen species model with Euler transformation was used to estimate lower-bound total TCR beta diversity. Using fastp at Q25 and MiXCR, TCRdb reprocessed the public reads and kept productive beta chains. Rows are combined by CDR3 protein, so each entry shows the most common genes and DNA. The V and J calls and clone size come from TCRdb's table, not from the authors' own analysis. The sample data list around 1,500,000 distinct CDR3 sequences, and approximately 42% of these were observed just once. The ten largest clones represent roughly 8.2% of the sample.

The germline V gene (reference sequence) gives CDR1 as DFQATT and CDR2 as SNEGSKA. The germline ends are 16 bases apart after V is trimmed by 3 bases and J by 0 bases. Inclusive of the bounding cysteine and phenylalanine, the CDR3 is 16 residues long. Just CDR3 DNA is preserved here, 48 bases in frame from base 1. Concerning this clonotype: Its target antigen remains unknown. Base qualities are missing; no much larger clone stands one base away.

The donors were about 40 Caucasian individuals from Russia, aged roughly 6 to 100 years, who were systemically healthy. Around 10 milliliters of peripheral blood were collected from each donor into EDTA-treated Vacutainer tubes. Ficoll-Paque density-gradient centrifugation was used to isolate PBMCs, with at least 6.5 million per sample. Trizol reagent was used to extract total RNA from PBMCs, with at least 5 micrograms per sample. For every donor, an aliquot of PBMCs went through flow cytometry to measure the percentages of naive CD45RAhigh/CD27high T cells. Input material: blood. The V gene is TRBV20-1 and the J gene is TRBJ2-3; matching of 6 bases hints at TRBD1 as the D gene. This TCR was recovered from a woman aged 18 to 35 in good health. The CDR3 protein is CSASLMGAASTDTQYF. The nucleotide sequence reads TGCAGTGCTAGTCTGATGGGGGCAGCGAGCACAGATACGCAGTATTTT.